This T cell receptor (beta chain) was documented in a study of identical twins. Findings and limits, study-wide: The study found excess low generation probability among twin-shared out-of-frame alpha sequences. There were fewer insertions in abundant cord blood beta clonotypes, but memory repertoires showed no such pattern.

Only a few counts were recorded for this clonotype. The antigen is undetermined. A single record per CDR3 protein comes from TCRdb applying MiXCR to the 5' RACE reads. Among about 660,000 distinct CDR3 sequences listed, 8.5% to 9.5% were seen once. Germline V gene data show CDR1 as DFQATT and CDR2 as SNEGSKA (reference sequence). The CDR3 runs to 15 residues. The V and J ends lost 0 bases and 3 bases, in that order; junction bases with no gene match: 7. This sample was also put to use in a study of yellow fever vaccine responses in identical twins. As that report states: Twins' T cell vaccine responses reportedly looked partly convergent, partly personalized.

The receptor was derived from a woman aged 18-29 years in good health. The sample taken for sequencing was PBMCs. The chain combines TRBV20-1 with TRBJ2-7, with 8 bases that match TRBD2. The CDR3 sequence is CSARDQLAVVYEQYF. In nucleotides, the CDR3 is TGCAGTGCTAGAGATCAACTAGCGGTAGTCTACGAGCAGTACTTC.